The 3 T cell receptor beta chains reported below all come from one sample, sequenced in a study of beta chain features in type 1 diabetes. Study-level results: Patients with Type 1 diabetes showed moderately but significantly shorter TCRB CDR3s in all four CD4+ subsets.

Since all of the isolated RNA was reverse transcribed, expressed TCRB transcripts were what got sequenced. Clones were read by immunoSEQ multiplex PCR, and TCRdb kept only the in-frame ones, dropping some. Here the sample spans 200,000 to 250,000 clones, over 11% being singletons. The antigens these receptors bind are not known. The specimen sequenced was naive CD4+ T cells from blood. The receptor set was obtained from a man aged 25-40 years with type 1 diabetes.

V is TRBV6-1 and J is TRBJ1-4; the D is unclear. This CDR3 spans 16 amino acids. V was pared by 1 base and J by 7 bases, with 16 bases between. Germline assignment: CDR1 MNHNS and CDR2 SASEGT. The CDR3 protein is CASSEGGGATGEKLFF. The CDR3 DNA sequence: TGTGCCAGCAGTGAAGGTGGAGGTGCTACCGGTGAAAAACTGTTTTTT.

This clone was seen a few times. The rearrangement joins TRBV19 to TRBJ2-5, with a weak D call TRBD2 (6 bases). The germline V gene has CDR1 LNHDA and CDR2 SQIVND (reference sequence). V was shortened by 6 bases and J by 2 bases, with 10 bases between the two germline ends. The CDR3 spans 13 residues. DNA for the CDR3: TGTGCCAGTAGCCCGGGGGAGCAAGAGACCCAGTACTTC. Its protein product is CASSPGEQETQYF.

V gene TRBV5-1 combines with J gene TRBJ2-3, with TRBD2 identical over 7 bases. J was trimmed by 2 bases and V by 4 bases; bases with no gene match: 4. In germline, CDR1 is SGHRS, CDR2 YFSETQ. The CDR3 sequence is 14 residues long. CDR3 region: CASSTSGATDTQYF. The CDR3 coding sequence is TGCGCCAGCAGCACCAGCGGGGCCACAGATACGCAGTATTTT.